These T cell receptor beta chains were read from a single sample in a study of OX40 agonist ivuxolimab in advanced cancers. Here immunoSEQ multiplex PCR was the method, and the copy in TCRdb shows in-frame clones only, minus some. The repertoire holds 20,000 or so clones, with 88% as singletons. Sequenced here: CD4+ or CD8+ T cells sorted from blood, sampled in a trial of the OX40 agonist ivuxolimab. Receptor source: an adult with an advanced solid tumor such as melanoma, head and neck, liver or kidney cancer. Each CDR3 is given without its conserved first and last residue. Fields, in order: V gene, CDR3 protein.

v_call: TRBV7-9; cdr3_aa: ASSPLGAYEQY
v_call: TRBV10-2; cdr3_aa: ASSESWRNSAEKLF
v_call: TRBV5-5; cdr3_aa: ASSPTRGDYEQY
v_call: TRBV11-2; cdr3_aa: ASSPRNVGDGNEKLF
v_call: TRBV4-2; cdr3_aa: ASSQVGTSSGDTQY
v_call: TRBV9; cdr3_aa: ASSVARVQGLNTEAF
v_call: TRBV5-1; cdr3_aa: ASSPTGLAYSNQPQH
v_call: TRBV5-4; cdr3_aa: ASSLAEGNYNSPLH
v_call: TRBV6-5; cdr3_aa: ASSYSPLDGYT
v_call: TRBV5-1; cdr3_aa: ASSFFSGLRGSGPGANVLT
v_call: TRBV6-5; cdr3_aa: ASSYGMGSGTEAF
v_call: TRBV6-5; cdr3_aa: ASSYGGRDGYT
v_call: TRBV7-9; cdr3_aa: ASSSPSRGALAGELF
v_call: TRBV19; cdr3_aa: ASSTSQGFYSNQPQH
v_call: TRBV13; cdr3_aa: ASSLRMEGGGYT
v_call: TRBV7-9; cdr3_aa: ASSLGGRNQPQH
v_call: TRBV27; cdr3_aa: ASSLGRNTEAF
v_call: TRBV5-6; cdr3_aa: ASSLGGNPYEQY
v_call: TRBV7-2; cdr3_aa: ASSPSGGSYNEQF
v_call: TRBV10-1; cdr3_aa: ASSESVGLQETQY
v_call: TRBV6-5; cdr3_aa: ASSSDGGANTGELF
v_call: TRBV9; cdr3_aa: ASSSGWGYGTGELF
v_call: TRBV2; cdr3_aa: ASSWGKNTDAF
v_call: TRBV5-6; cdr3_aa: ASSFPLRSGGTDTQY
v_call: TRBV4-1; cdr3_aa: ASTSATGAGYT
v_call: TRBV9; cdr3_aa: ASSFTVNYGYT
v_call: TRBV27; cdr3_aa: ASSQGLPGANVLT
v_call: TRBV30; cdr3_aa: ALRTSGTNTGELF
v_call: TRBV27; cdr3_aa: ASSFFPPERQGAYNEQF